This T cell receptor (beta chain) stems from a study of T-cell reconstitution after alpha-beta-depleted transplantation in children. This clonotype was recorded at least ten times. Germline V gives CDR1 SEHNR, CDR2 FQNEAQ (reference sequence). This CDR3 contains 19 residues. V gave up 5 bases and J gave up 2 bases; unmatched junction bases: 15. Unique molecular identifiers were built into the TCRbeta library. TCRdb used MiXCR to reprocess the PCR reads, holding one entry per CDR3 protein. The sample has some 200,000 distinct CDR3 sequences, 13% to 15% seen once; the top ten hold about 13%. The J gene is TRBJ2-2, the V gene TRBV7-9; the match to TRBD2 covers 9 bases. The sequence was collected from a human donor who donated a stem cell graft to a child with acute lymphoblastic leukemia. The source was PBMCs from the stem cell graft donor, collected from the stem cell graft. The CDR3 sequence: CASSNGALAGSVNTGELFF. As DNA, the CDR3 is TGTGCCAGCAGCAATGGGGCGCTAGCGGGATCGGTTAACACCGGGGAGCTGTTTTTT.